This TCR beta chain appears in the sequencing data of a study of blood T cell repertoires in COVID-19. Clones were read by immunoSEQ multiplex PCR, and TCRdb kept only the in-frame ones, dropping some. The sample lists fewer than 45,000 clones; 90% were seen once. V shed 2 bases, J shed 3 bases, and the junction held 7 bases outside the gene matches. Germline CDR1 and CDR2: SNHLY and FYNNEI. The CDR3 spans 15 residues. The sample comprised peripheral blood. The clonotype was recovered from a human donor in a cohort sampled during active COVID-19. The chain joins TRBV2 to TRBJ2-7, with 7 bases that match TRBD2. The CDR3 coding sequence is TGTGCCAGCAGTGAACTGCGGGGGAGCATCTACGAGCAGTACTTC. Translation: CASSELRGSIYEQYF.